These 19 T cell receptor beta chains were all obtained from the same sample, sequenced in a study of blood T cell repertoires in COVID-19. Repertoires were generated with immunoSEQ multiplex PCR, while TCRdb's copy carries only in-frame clones and drops some. Of 250,000 to 300,000 clones in the sample, approximately 87% were seen once. Sequenced input: peripheral blood. The receptor source for this set is a man between 60 and 75 years old who had recovered from COVID-19.

The chain employs TRBV20-1 and TRBJ1-2; D ambiguous. CDR1 DFQATT and CDR2 SNEGSKA come from the germline V gene (reference sequence). V lost 3 bases to trimming and J lost 7 bases, with 9 bases between them. The CDR3 loop spans 11 amino acids. The CDR3 DNA is TGCAGTGCTAGTGAGCTATCTGGCTACACCTTC. Amino acid sequence: CSASELSGYTF.

This clone was observed a single time. This chain uses TRBV29-1 with TRBJ2-2, with TRBD2 identical over 14 bases. Germline V gene lookup returns CDR1 SQVTM and CDR2 ANQGSEA. The J segment lost 5 bases and the V segment lost 4 bases, leaving 9 bases of the junction unmatched. The length of the CDR3 is 17 residues. The CDR3 here is CSVVGTSGSGMTGELFF. The CDR3 DNA sequence: TGCAGCGTTGTAGGGACTAGCGGGAGTGGTATGACCGGGGAGCTGTTTTTT.

The gene calls are TRBV6-1 and TRBJ2-7; 7 bases map to TRBD2. The CDR3 is 15 amino acids. Germline V gives CDR1 MNHNS, CDR2 SASEGT. V was clipped by 1 base and J by 2 bases; unmatched bases: 5. As DNA, the CDR3 is TGTGCCAGCAGTGAAGGGACTAGACCTACCTACGAGCAGTACTTC. This gives the protein CASSEGTRPTYEQYF.

The chain carries TRBV2 and TRBJ2-7, with a possible D match to TRBD1 (5 bases). There are 12 residues in the CDR3. Germline CDR1 SNHLY, CDR2 FYNNEI. V lost 10 bases and J lost 4, with 14 bases in between. The DNA of the CDR3 is TGTGCCACAAGGGGTGGGGTATACGAGCAGTACTTC. Translation: CATRGGVYEQYF.

This chain connects TRBV29-1 to TRBJ1-1, with D perhaps TRBD1 (5 bases). CDR3 size: 14 residues. The V end was cut by 6 bases, the J end by 0 bases, with 14 bases between. Germline loops: CDR1 SQVTM, CDR2 ANQGSEA. In DNA form, the CDR3 reads TGCAGCGTCGCTCCGGGGGGAGTGAACACTGAAGCTTTCTTT. Translation gives CSVAPGGVNTEAFF.

The chain recombines TRBV10-2 with TRBJ2-7; 7 bases align to TRBD1. The CDR3 totals 15 residues. The germline V gene has CDR1 WSHSY and CDR2 SAAADI. J gave up 7 bases and V 3 bases, and 12 bases lay outside the gene matches. CDR3 amino acids: CASSEGGRVRSEQYF. In nucleotides, the CDR3 is TGCGCCAGCAGTGAAGGGGGCAGGGTGCGAAGTGAGCAGTACTTC.

The J gene is TRBJ2-3, the V gene TRBV18, with 11 bases lining up with TRBD2. The CDR3 extends over 16 amino acids. V lost 0 bases to trimming and J lost 5 bases; unmatched junction nucleotides: 4. Germline V CDR1 and CDR2: KGHSH, LQKENI. The CDR3 spells CASSPPGLAAGDTQYF. As DNA, the CDR3 is TGTGCCAGCTCACCACCGGGACTAGCGGCAGGAGATACGCAGTATTTT.

This clone was found once. The chain combines TRBV3-1 (or the pseudogene TRBV3-2) with TRBJ2-3; TRBD2 agrees at 8 bases. Germline lookup yields CDR1 LGHDT and CDR2 YNNKEL (reference sequence). This CDR3 spans 13 amino acids. The V gene end was trimmed by 8 bases and the J gene end by 4 bases; junction bases not matched to a gene: 5. The CDR3 sequence is CASRPGGADTQYF. The CDR3 region has the DNA TGTGCCAGCCGCCCGGGAGGGGCAGATACGCAGTATTTT.

The chain combines TRBV6-5 with TRBJ2-7, with 9 positions matching TRBD2. Per the germline V gene, CDR1 is MNHEY and CDR2 is SVGAGI. V gave up 6 bases and J gave up 2 bases; unmatched junction bases: 8. The CDR3 is 15 residues long. The CDR3 DNA reads as TGTGCCAGCAGGGGGCTGGGCGGGGGGGCCTACGAGCAGTACTTC. This translates into CASRGLGGGAYEQYF.

The V and J genes are TRBV19 and TRBJ2-1, with TRBD2 matching over 9 bases. The CDR3 sequence is 14 residues long. After removal of 6 bases from V and 8 bases from J, the junction contained 8 bases not matched to a gene. Germline V gives CDR1 LNHDA, CDR2 SQIVND (reference sequence). CDR3 protein: CASRTSGPLDEQFF. CDR3 DNA sequence: TGTGCCAGTAGGACTAGCGGCCCGCTTGATGAGCAGTTCTTC.

The J gene is TRBJ2-5, the V gene TRBV19, with 7 bases that match TRBD2. The length of the CDR3 is 14 residues. Germline V gives CDR1 LNHDA, CDR2 SQIVND (reference sequence). J gave up 2 bases and V 5 bases, and 5 bases lay outside the gene matches. The CDR3 DNA reads as TGTGCCAGTAGTCAAGCGGGGACTCAAGAGACCCAGTACTTC. Translated, it gives CASSQAGTQETQYF.

CDR3 bases: TGTGCCAGCAGCGTCTTCTGGGAGAGCACAGATACGCAGTATTTT. Amino acids: CASSVFWESTDTQYF. This rearrangement joins TRBV9 to TRBJ2-3, with D possibly TRBD2 on 5 matching bases. This CDR3 comprises 15 residues. Germline-derived CDR1 and CDR2 are SGDLS and YYNGEE. Trimming took off 2 bases at V and 0 bases at J, with 10 bases between the two ends. Complete variable domain (other parts from reference TRBV9 and TRBJ2-3): DSGVTQTPKHLITATGQRVTLRCSPRSGDLSVYWYQQSLDQGLQFLIQYYNGEERAKGNILERFSAQQFPDLHSELNLSSLELGDSALYFCASSVFWESTDTQYFGPGTRLTVL.

This clone has more than one count but fewer than ten. CDR3 residues: CASTSVLYNEQFF. CDR3 sequence (DNA): TGTGCCAGCACTAGCGTACTGTACAATGAGCAGTTCTTC. V and J are TRBV28 and TRBJ2-1; D might be TRBD2 (6 bases). This CDR3 is 13 amino acids long. Germline V lookup: CDR1 MDHEN, CDR2 SYDVKM. Trimming took 7 bases from V and 4 from J, leaving 11 bases between them.

The CDR3 loop reads CSASRLAGDPYEQYF. The DNA of the CDR3 is TGCAGTGCCAGTCGACTAGCGGGAGATCCCTACGAGCAGTACTTC. The rearrangement uses TRBV20-1 and TRBJ2-7; 12 nucleotides match TRBD2. V lost 6 bases, J lost 2 bases, and 8 bases stayed unmatched. The CDR3 spans 15 residues. Germline V CDR1 and CDR2: DFQATT, SNEGSKA (reference sequence).

This clone was picked up a small number of times. This rearrangement joins TRBV19 to TRBJ2-2, with TRBD2 matching over 9 bases. From germline, CDR1 is LNHDA and CDR2 SQIVND (reference sequence). CDR3 length: 17 residues. After removal of 5 bases from V and 3 bases from J, the junction contained 10 bases not matched to a gene. The CDR3 DNA reads TGTGCCAGTAGTCGTAGTAGCGGGAGTCGGCACACCGGGGAGCTGTTTTTT. Translating gives CASSRSSGSRHTGELFF.

The chain is built from TRBV3-1 (or the pseudogene TRBV3-2) and TRBJ1-3; tentative D call: TRBD1 (5 bases). The CDR3 has 15 amino acids. Germline V CDR1 and CDR2: LGHDT, YNNKEL (reference sequence). Trimming removed 1 base at V and 4 bases at J, with 11 bases between. CDR3 residues: CASSQGQGLGNTIYF. CDR3 DNA sequence: TGTGCCAGCAGCCAAGGCCAGGGTTTAGGAAACACCATATATTTT.

This clone was picked up a small number of times. The rearrangement links TRBV9 to TRBJ1-1, with a tentative D call TRBD1 (5 bases). Trimming took off 1 base at V and 1 base at J, with 11 bases between the two ends. The CDR3 is 15 amino acids. Germline V gives CDR1 SGDLS, CDR2 YYNGEE. CDR3 nucleotides: TGTGCCAGCAGCGTATCGACAGCCGGGAACACTGAAGCTTTCTTT. Encoded protein: CASSVSTAGNTEAFF.

The V call is TRBV7-2, the J call TRBJ2-5, with 9 bases matching TRBD2. This CDR3 has 18 residues. Trimming removed 8 bases from V and 2 bases from J; junction bases left unmatched: 18. CDR1 is SGHTA, CDR2 FQGNSA, per germline. The CDR3 nucleotides read TGTGCCAGCCGTCCAAGACCACGTTTGGCGGGGGGGCAAGAGACCCAGTACTTC. This gives the protein CASRPRPRLAGGQETQYF. Variable domain in full (rest from reference TRBV7-2 and TRBJ2-5): GAGVSQSPSNKVTEKGKDVELRCDPISGHTALYWYRQSLGQGLEFLIYFQGNSAPDKSGLPSDRFSAERTGGSVSTLTIQRTQQEDSAVYLCASRPRPRLAGGQETQYFGPGTRLLVL.

This clone was recorded a few times. This CDR3 is CASSGLAGSPLHF. CDR3 coding DNA: TGCGCCAGCAGCGGCCTTGCGGGGTCACCCCTCCACTTT. This chain joins TRBV5-1 and TRBJ1-6; D is undetermined. CDR1 SGHRS and CDR2 YFSETQ come from the germline V gene. This CDR3 has 13 amino acids. The V end was cut by 4 bases, the J end by 10 bases, with 12 bases between.